The 17 T cell receptor beta chains below all came from one sample that was sequenced in a study of blood T cell repertoires in COVID-19 (dated by TCRdb to about 2020). Library creation used the immunoSEQ multiplex PCR assay. Imported from immuneACCESS, the table was reduced by TCRdb to in-frame sequences with V and J called. These copies leave out some clones; in studies compared against another copy, an unresolved V gene accounts for under half, and the cause of the remainder is not known. Within this sample are roughly 140,000 clones, with 65% to 80% of them counted one time only. The top ten constitute just under 2% of the sample. The sample was peripheral blood. Receptor source: an older woman with acute or convalescent COVID-19.

The chain joins TRBV21-1 to TRBJ2-7; TRBD2, the table's D call, was not compared with the DNA. TRBV21-1 is a recognized pseudogene. This CDR3 has 14 amino acids. The CDR3 here is CASWAGLPSKEQYF. As DNA, the CDR3 is TGTGCCAGCTGGGCGGGACTACCTTCGAAGGAGCAGTACTTC.

The V call is TRBV4-1, the J call TRBJ2-3; 7 bases map to TRBD2. CDR3 length: 16 residues. Germline V lookup: CDR1 MGHRA, CDR2 YSYEKL. The V gene end was trimmed by 0 bases and the J gene end by 1 base; junction bases not matched to a gene: 4. CDR3 sequence (DNA): TGCGCCAGCAGCCAAGATCGGGGGGTACGCACAGATACGCAGTATTTT. Amino acids: CASSQDRGVRTDTQYF.

The V and J genes are TRBV28 and TRBJ2-7, with a possible D match to TRBD1 (6 bases). CDR1 is MDHEN and CDR2 is SYDVKM in the germline V gene. The CDR3 is made up of 17 amino acids. Trimming removed 3 bases from V and 0 bases from J, with 18 bases in between. The CDR3 sequence is CASSFLGLGGSSYEQYF. Written as DNA, the CDR3 is TGTGCCAGCAGTTTTCTTGGCCTAGGGGGTAGCTCCTACGAGCAGTACTTC.

A single count supports this clone. The chain combines TRBV14 with TRBJ1-6; no clear D. Trimming removed 1 base from V and 9 bases from J, with 13 bases in between. Germline V gene lookup returns CDR1 SGHDN and CDR2 FVKESK. CDR3 length: 15 amino acids. The CDR3 loop reads CASSQGVRSSSPLHF. For the CDR3, the DNA is TGTGCCAGCAGCCAAGGAGTGAGGTCAAGTTCACCCCTCCACTTT.

This clone came up a few times. This rearrangement joins TRBV5-6 to TRBJ2-7, with D possibly being TRBD1 (5 bases). CDR1 and CDR2 (germline): SGHDT, YYEEEE. V was clipped by 3 bases and J by 2 bases, with 15 bases between them. The CDR3 runs 15 residues. The CDR3 sequence is CASSSVNRKAYEQYF. In DNA, the CDR3 is TGTGCCAGCAGCTCAGTCAACAGGAAAGCCTACGAGCAGTACTTC.

This chain connects TRBV28 to TRBJ2-5; D may be TRBD1 (5 bases). The CDR3 loop spans 13 amino acids. V dropped 6 bases and J dropped 8 bases, with 16 bases sitting between them. Germline V gene data show CDR1 as MDHEN and CDR2 as SYDVKM. Here the CDR3 DNA reads TGTGCCAGCAGACTTACGCTGACAGACACCCAGTACTTC. Translation: CASRLTLTDTQYF.

This clone was seen once. This chain uses TRBV6-5 with TRBJ2-7; 9 nucleotides line up with TRBD1. Per germline, CDR1 MNHEY and CDR2 SVGAGI. Losses at the gene ends were 8 bases for V and 3 bases for J; bases not matched to a gene: 2. CDR3 length equals 12 residues. The CDR3 DNA reads as TGTGCCAGCGAGGACAGGGGCTACGAGCAGTACTTC. It codes for CASEDRGYEQYF.

This clone has a single count. The gene calls are TRBV19 and TRBJ2-1; tentatively, D is TRBD1 (6 bases). V was pared by 2 bases and J by 4 bases, with 12 bases between. From germline, CDR1 is LNHDA and CDR2 SQIVND (reference sequence). This CDR3 has 15 residues. The CDR3 DNA follows: TGTGCCAGTAGTATATCGTATAGGGGGTACAATGAGCAGTTCTTC. As protein: CASSISYRGYNEQFF.

In nucleotides, the CDR3 is TGTGCCATCAGTGAAATTGTAGCGGGGGGACTAGTCGAAGAGACCCAGTACTTC. It is translated as CAISEIVAGGLVEETQYF. This chain uses TRBV10-3 with TRBJ2-5; 10 positions agree with TRBD2. Germline V CDR1 and CDR2: ENHRY, SYGVKD. This CDR3 comprises 18 residues. J lost 3 bases, V lost 3 bases, and 13 bases had no gene match.

V usage is TRBV28 and J usage is TRBJ1-1, with D uncertain. Germline CDR1 is MDHEN and CDR2 is SYDVKM. V gave up 4 bases and J gave up 7 bases, with 10 bases separating them. This CDR3 comprises 12 residues. CDR3 nucleotide sequence: TGTGCCAGCAGTTGGGGAGGCGGTGAAGCTTTCTTT. Residues: CASSWGGGEAFF.

The rearrangement uses TRBV3-1 (or the pseudogene TRBV3-2) and TRBJ2-7; 7 nucleotides agree with TRBD1. With 3 bases clipped from V and 4 bases from J, the junction kept 12 bases outside the gene matches. Per the germline V gene, CDR1 is LGHDT and CDR2 is YNNKEL (reference sequence). The CDR3 contains 16 residues. CDR3: CASSHTRWGQRYEQYF. The CDR3 region has the DNA TGTGCCAGCAGCCACACCCGTTGGGGACAGAGGTACGAGCAGTACTTC.

This clone has a single count. The chain uses TRBV11-2 and TRBJ2-5; perhaps TRBD2 as D (6 bases). Germline V gene sequence: CDR1 SGHAT, CDR2 FQNNGV. V lost 0 bases to trimming and J lost 5 bases, with 16 bases between them. This CDR3 comprises 16 residues. For the CDR3, the DNA is TGTGCCAGCAGCTTAGATGAGGCACTAGCAGGGGAGACCCAGTACTTC. The encoded protein is CASSLDEALAGETQYF.

This clone showed up just once. This sequence joins TRBV28 and TRBJ2-1; 11 nucleotides align to TRBD2. This CDR3 contains 14 residues. Per germline, CDR1 MDHEN and CDR2 SYDVKM. The V and J ends lost 6 bases and 9 bases, in that order; junction bases with no gene match: 7. CDR3 residues: CASRILAGVAEQFF. CDR3 nucleotides: TGTGCCAGCAGAATACTAGCGGGAGTCGCTGAGCAGTTCTTC.

J is TRBJ2-1 and V is TRBV7-9, with 7 bases identical to TRBD1. The J segment lost 7 bases and the V segment lost 10 bases, leaving 16 bases of the junction unmatched. The CDR3 sequence is 15 residues long. The germline CDR1 and CDR2 sequences are SEHNR and FQNEAQ (reference sequence). The chain's CDR3 is CAIPNWDRRGNEQFF. CDR3 nucleotides: TGTGCCATCCCGAACTGGGACAGAAGAGGGAATGAGCAGTTCTTC.

The V and J genes are TRBV5-8 and TRBJ2-3; D ambiguous. Germline CDR1 reads SGHTS; CDR2 reads YDEGEE. V dropped 3 bases and J dropped 5 bases, with 16 bases sitting between them. The CDR3 loop spans 15 amino acids. The chain's CDR3 is CASSSFSPRIDTQYF. In nucleotides, the CDR3 is TGTGCCAGCAGCTCCTTCTCCCCCAGGATAGATACGCAGTATTTT.

The chain carries TRBV7-6 and TRBJ2-7, with D perhaps matching TRBD1 (5 bases). V was shortened by 3 bases and J by 4 bases, with 10 bases between the two germline ends. Germline V gene data show CDR1 as SGHVS and CDR2 as FNYEAQ. The CDR3 has 13 amino acids. CDR3 residues: CASSLETVYEQYF. CDR3 bases: TGTGCCAGCAGCTTGGAGACAGTTTACGAGCAGTACTTC.

J is TRBJ2-5 and V is TRBV6-5; D call uncertain. From germline, CDR1 is MNHEY and CDR2 SVGAGI. The V gene lost 7 bases and the J gene lost 7 bases, with 13 bases spanning the gap. The CDR3 runs to 12 residues. Here the CDR3 reads CASTRPSVTQYF. CDR3 DNA sequence: TGTGCCAGCACCCGCCCCTCAGTGACCCAGTACTTC.